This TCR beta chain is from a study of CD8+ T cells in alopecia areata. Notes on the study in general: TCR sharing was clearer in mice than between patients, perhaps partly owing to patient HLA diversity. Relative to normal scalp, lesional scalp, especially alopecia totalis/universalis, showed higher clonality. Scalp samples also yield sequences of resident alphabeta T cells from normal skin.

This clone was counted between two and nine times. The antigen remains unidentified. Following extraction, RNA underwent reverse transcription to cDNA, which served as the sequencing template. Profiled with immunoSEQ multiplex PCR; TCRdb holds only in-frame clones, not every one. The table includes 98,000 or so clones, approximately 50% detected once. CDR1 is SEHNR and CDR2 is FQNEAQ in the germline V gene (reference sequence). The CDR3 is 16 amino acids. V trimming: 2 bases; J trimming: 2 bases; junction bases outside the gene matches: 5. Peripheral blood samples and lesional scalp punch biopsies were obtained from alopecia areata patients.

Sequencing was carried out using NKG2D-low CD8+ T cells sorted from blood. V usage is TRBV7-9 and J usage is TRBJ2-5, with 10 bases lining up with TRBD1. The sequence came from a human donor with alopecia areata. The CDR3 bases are TGTGCCAGCAGCTTACGGGACAGGGGCCATCAAGAGACCCAGTACTTC. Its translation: CASSLRDRGHQETQYF. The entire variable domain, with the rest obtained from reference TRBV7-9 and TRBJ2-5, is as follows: DTGVSQNPRHKITKRGQNVTFRCDPISEHNRLYWYRQTLGQGPEFLTYFQNEAQLEKSRLLSDRFSAERPKGSFSTLEIQRTEQGDSAMYLCASSLRDRGHQETQYFGPGTRLLVL.